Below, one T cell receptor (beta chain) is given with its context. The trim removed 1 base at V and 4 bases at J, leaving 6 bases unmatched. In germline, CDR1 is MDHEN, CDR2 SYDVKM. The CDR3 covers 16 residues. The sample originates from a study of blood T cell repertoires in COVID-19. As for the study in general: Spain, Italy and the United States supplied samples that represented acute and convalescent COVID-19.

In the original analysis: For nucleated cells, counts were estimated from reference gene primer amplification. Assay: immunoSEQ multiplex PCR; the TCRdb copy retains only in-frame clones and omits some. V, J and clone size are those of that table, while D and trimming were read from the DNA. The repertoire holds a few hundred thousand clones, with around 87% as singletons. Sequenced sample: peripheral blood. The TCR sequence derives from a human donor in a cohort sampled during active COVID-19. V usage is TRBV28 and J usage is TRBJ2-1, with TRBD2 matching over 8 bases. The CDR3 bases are TGTGCCAGCAGTTTATCGGCTAGCGGGCAATACAATGAGCAGTTCTTC. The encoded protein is CASSLSASGQYNEQFF. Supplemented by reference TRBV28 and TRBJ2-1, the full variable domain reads DVKVTQSSRYLVKRTGEKVFLECVQDMDHENMFWYRQDPGLGLRLIYFSYDVKMKEKGDIPEGYSVSREKKERFSLILESASTNQTSMYLCASSLSASGQYNEQFFGPGTRLTVL.